A selection of T cell receptor beta chains follows, all from one sample in a study of cytomegalovirus exposure and HLA in healthy donors. The table came from immunoSEQ multiplex PCR; TCRdb's copy has only in-frame clones and leaves some out. This table lists approximately 110,000 clones. Sequencing used PBMCs. Source of these receptors: a man between 18 and 35 years old in good health and CMV-seronegative. The CDR3 runs from the conserved cysteine through the conserved F or W. The order of the fields is CDR3 length, D gene, V gene, clone size, J gene, CDR3 DNA, CDR3 protein. The D gene is left open where the match is weak. Clone sizes are given selectively: once, few, many, or a class where the clone is expanded.

CDR3 length: 15; D gene: -; V gene: TRBV19; clone size: -; J gene: TRBJ2-3; CDR3 DNA: TGTGCCAGTAGTATAACGGGGGAGTACCCAGATACGCAGTATTTT; CDR3 protein: CASSITGEYPDTQYF
CDR3 length: 13; D gene: -; V gene: TRBV19; clone size: -; J gene: TRBJ1-1; CDR3 DNA: TGTGCCAGTGGAATCGGGAGGAGAACTGAAGCTTTCTTT; CDR3 protein: CASGIGRRTEAFF
CDR3 length: 13; D gene: -; V gene: TRBV5-5; clone size: -; J gene: TRBJ1-2; CDR3 DNA: TGTGCCAGCAGCGCACTGTCGGGGGATGGCTACACCTTC; CDR3 protein: CASSALSGDGYTF
CDR3 length: 14; D gene: TRBD1; V gene: TRBV7-9; clone size: -; J gene: TRBJ2-7; CDR3 DNA: TGTGCCAGCAGCTCAGGACAGGCGACCTACGAGCAGTACTTC; CDR3 protein: CASSSGQATYEQYF
CDR3 length: 12; D gene: -; V gene: TRBV9; clone size: -; J gene: TRBJ2-1; CDR3 DNA: TGTGCCAGCAGCGTAGGGAGCAATGAGCAGTTCTTC; CDR3 protein: CASSVGSNEQFF
CDR3 length: 15; D gene: TRBD2; V gene: TRBV2; clone size: -; J gene: TRBJ2-5; CDR3 DNA: TGTGCCAGCGGAACTAGCGGGGGGCTCCAAGAGACCCAGTACTTC; CDR3 protein: CASGTSGGLQETQYF
CDR3 length: 15; D gene: -; V gene: TRBV6-1; clone size: -; J gene: TRBJ2-3; CDR3 DNA: TGTGCCAGCAGTGAAGTTTACAGGAGCACAGATACGCAGTATTTT; CDR3 protein: CASSEVYRSTDTQYF
CDR3 length: 16; D gene: TRBD2; V gene: TRBV5-1; clone size: -; J gene: TRBJ2-2; CDR3 DNA: TGCGCCAGCAGCCCCCCCCTAGCGGGGGAGGCGGAGGAGCTGTTTTTT; CDR3 protein: CASSPPLAGEAEELFF
CDR3 length: 13; D gene: -; V gene: TRBV28; clone size: -; J gene: TRBJ1-2; CDR3 DNA: TGTGCCAGCACCCTTTCGGGACTCTATGGCTACACCTTC; CDR3 protein: CASTLSGLYGYTF
CDR3 length: 18; D gene: TRBD2; V gene: TRBV4-1; clone size: -; J gene: TRBJ2-7; CDR3 DNA: TGCGCCAGCAGCCCAACTAGCGGGGGGCCTCTTCCTCCCTACGAGCAGTACTTC; CDR3 protein: CASSPTSGGPLPPYEQYF
CDR3 length: 16; D gene: TRBD2; V gene: TRBV9; clone size: -; J gene: TRBJ2-3; CDR3 DNA: TGTGCCAGCAGCGTGCGAGCGGGGTTGGGTAGTGATACGCAGTATTTT; CDR3 protein: CASSVRAGLGSDTQYF
CDR3 length: 16; D gene: TRBD2; V gene: TRBV9; clone size: -; J gene: TRBJ2-2; CDR3 DNA: TGTGCCAGCAGCTTGCGGACTAGCGGGAACACCGGGGAGCTGTTTTTT; CDR3 protein: CASSLRTSGNTGELFF
CDR3 length: 16; D gene: -; V gene: TRBV27; clone size: -; J gene: TRBJ1-1; CDR3 DNA: TGTGCCAGCAGACCTCGGGGGTTGAGAGGGAACACTGAAGCTTTCTTT; CDR3 protein: CASRPRGLRGNTEAFF
CDR3 length: 13; D gene: -; V gene: TRBV11-2; clone size: -; J gene: TRBJ1-1; CDR3 DNA: TGTGCCAGCAGCCCTCTCAAAAGGGGATGGGCTTTCTTT; CDR3 protein: CASSPLKRGWAFF
CDR3 length: 13; D gene: -; V gene: TRBV21-1; clone size: -; J gene: TRBJ1-2; CDR3 DNA: TGTGCCAGCAGCAAAGACAGCCCTATACGGTACACCTTC; CDR3 protein: CASSKDSPIRYTF
CDR3 length: 14; D gene: -; V gene: TRBV13; clone size: -; J gene: TRBJ1-1; CDR3 DNA: TGTGCCAGCAGACCCACCGGGACAAACACTGAAGCTTTCTTT; CDR3 protein: CASRPTGTNTEAFF
CDR3 length: 14; D gene: -; V gene: TRBV6-1; clone size: -; J gene: TRBJ1-1; CDR3 DNA: TGTGCCAGCAGTGGGAGCTCTCTAGTGACTGAAGCTTTCTTT; CDR3 protein: CASSGSSLVTEAFF
CDR3 length: 10; D gene: -; V gene: TRBV20-1; clone size: -; J gene: TRBJ1-2; CDR3 DNA: TGCAGTGCTAAAGCTTATGGCTACACCTTC; CDR3 protein: CSAKAYGYTF
CDR3 length: 14; D gene: TRBD2; V gene: TRBV27; clone size: -; J gene: TRBJ2-7; CDR3 DNA: TGTGCCAGCAGTTTTTGGCTAGCGGGGGGCGAGCAGTACTTC; CDR3 protein: CASSFWLAGGEQYF
CDR3 length: 14; D gene: TRBD2; V gene: TRBV5-4; clone size: -; J gene: TRBJ2-7; CDR3 DNA: TGTGCCAGCAGCAAAAGCGGGAGGGCCTACGAGCAGTACTTC; CDR3 protein: CASSKSGRAYEQYF
CDR3 length: 13; D gene: -; V gene: TRBV30; clone size: -; J gene: TRBJ1-5; CDR3 DNA: TGTGCCTGGAGTGTAGCCACCGATCAGCCCCAGCATTTT; CDR3 protein: CAWSVATDQPQHF
CDR3 length: 15; D gene: TRBD1; V gene: TRBV13; clone size: -; J gene: TRBJ1-4; CDR3 DNA: TGTGCCAGCAGCTTATCAACAGGGGGAGTGGAAAAACTGTTTTTT; CDR3 protein: CASSLSTGGVEKLFF
CDR3 length: 16; D gene: -; V gene: TRBV9; clone size: -; J gene: TRBJ1-3; CDR3 DNA: TGTGCCAGCAGCGCCCCGGGACTGTTCTCTGGAAACACCATATATTTT; CDR3 protein: CASSAPGLFSGNTIYF
CDR3 length: 14; D gene: -; V gene: TRBV5-6; clone size: -; J gene: TRBJ1-2; CDR3 DNA: TGTGCCAGCAGCTTGGAGCAGGGTTTTCGTGGCTACACCTTC; CDR3 protein: CASSLEQGFRGYTF
CDR3 length: 14; D gene: TRBD1; V gene: TRBV6-5; clone size: -; J gene: TRBJ1-1; CDR3 DNA: TGTGCCAGCAGTCGGGACAGGGTAGTCACTGAAGCTTTCTTT; CDR3 protein: CASSRDRVVTEAFF
CDR3 length: 14; D gene: -; V gene: TRBV9; clone size: -; J gene: TRBJ2-7; CDR3 DNA: TGTGCCAGCAGCGTAGAAGGGAGGAACTACGAGCAGTACTTC; CDR3 protein: CASSVEGRNYEQYF
CDR3 length: 14; D gene: TRBD1; V gene: TRBV7-3; clone size: -; J gene: TRBJ2-2; CDR3 DNA: TGTGCCAGCAGCTCGGGACAGGGGGGCGGGGAGCTGTTTTTT; CDR3 protein: CASSSGQGGGELFF
CDR3 length: 16; D gene: TRBD1; V gene: TRBV5-1; clone size: -; J gene: TRBJ1-4; CDR3 DNA: TGCGCCAGCAGCCCAGGGACAGCTTTCTTTAATGAAAAACTGTTTTTT; CDR3 protein: CASSPGTAFFNEKLFF
CDR3 length: 14; D gene: TRBD1; V gene: TRBV28; clone size: -; J gene: TRBJ2-1; CDR3 DNA: TGTGCCAGCAGTTTATACAGGGGCTTGAATGAGCAGTTCTTC; CDR3 protein: CASSLYRGLNEQFF
CDR3 length: 15; D gene: TRBD2; V gene: TRBV11-2; clone size: -; J gene: TRBJ2-1; CDR3 DNA: TGTGCCAGCAGCGTTACTAGCGGGGGGGCTAATGAGCAGTTCTTC; CDR3 protein: CASSVTSGGANEQFF
CDR3 length: 16; D gene: TRBD1; V gene: TRBV7-9; clone size: -; J gene: TRBJ1-1; CDR3 DNA: TGTGCCACCGACGGGACAGGGACTTTTTTGGACACTGAAGCTTTCTTT; CDR3 protein: CATDGTGTFLDTEAFF
CDR3 length: 13; D gene: -; V gene: TRBV5-4; clone size: -; J gene: TRBJ1-1; CDR3 DNA: TGTGCCAGCAGCGATGGACAGAACACTGAAGCTTTCTTT; CDR3 protein: CASSDGQNTEAFF
CDR3 length: 16; D gene: -; V gene: TRBV10-2; clone size: -; J gene: TRBJ1-1; CDR3 DNA: TGCGCCAGCAGTGAATTCCCCAGGGATTTGAACACTGAAGCTTTCTTT; CDR3 protein: CASSEFPRDLNTEAFF
CDR3 length: 18; D gene: -; V gene: TRBV5-1; clone size: -; J gene: TRBJ1-5; CDR3 DNA: TGCGCCAGCAGCTTGGGAGGCAGGGGACCAGGGGGCAATCAGCCCCAGCATTTT; CDR3 protein: CASSLGGRGPGGNQPQHF
CDR3 length: 14; D gene: -; V gene: TRBV4-1; clone size: -; J gene: TRBJ1-2; CDR3 DNA: TGCGCCAGCAGCCAAGGTGGGGCAGCCTATGGCTACACCTTC; CDR3 protein: CASSQGGAAYGYTF
CDR3 length: 13; D gene: -; V gene: TRBV18; clone size: -; J gene: TRBJ2-7; CDR3 DNA: TGTGCCAGCTCACCAGGGGGCTTGTACGAGCAGTACTTC; CDR3 protein: CASSPGGLYEQYF
CDR3 length: 16; D gene: -; V gene: TRBV18; clone size: -; J gene: TRBJ2-7; CDR3 DNA: TGTGCCAGCTCCTCGAAGAGGGGGACGAGCTCCTACGAGCAGTACTTC; CDR3 protein: CASSSKRGTSSYEQYF
CDR3 length: 12; D gene: -; V gene: TRBV10-2; clone size: medium-sized; J gene: TRBJ1-1; CDR3 DNA: TGCGCCAGCGCTACAGGGAACACTGAAGCTTTCTTT; CDR3 protein: CASATGNTEAFF
CDR3 length: 15; D gene: -; V gene: TRBV19; clone size: -; J gene: TRBJ1-6; CDR3 DNA: TGTGCCAGTAGTATTGGACAGACGAGTAATTCACCCCTCCACTTT; CDR3 protein: CASSIGQTSNSPLHF
CDR3 length: 14; D gene: -; V gene: TRBV7-2; clone size: -; J gene: TRBJ1-5; CDR3 DNA: TGTGCCAGCAGCCAGGGAGGGCTTGGACAGCCCCAGCATTTT; CDR3 protein: CASSQGGLGQPQHF
CDR3 length: 16; D gene: TRBD2; V gene: TRBV7-8; clone size: -; J gene: TRBJ2-3; CDR3 DNA: TGTGCCAGCAGTTTCTTAGCGGGGGGGCTAGGAGATACGCAGTATTTT; CDR3 protein: CASSFLAGGLGDTQYF
CDR3 length: 16; D gene: TRBD1; V gene: TRBV11-2; clone size: -; J gene: TRBJ2-2; CDR3 DNA: TGTGCCAGCAGCGACCTCGACAGGGGGAACACCGGGGAGCTGTTTTTT; CDR3 protein: CASSDLDRGNTGELFF
CDR3 length: 13; D gene: -; V gene: TRBV28; clone size: -; J gene: TRBJ1-3; CDR3 DNA: TGTGCCAGCCTGGCGGGCTCTGGAAACACCATATATTTT; CDR3 protein: CASLAGSGNTIYF
CDR3 length: 18; D gene: TRBD1; V gene: TRBV23-1; clone size: -; J gene: TRBJ2-5; CDR3 DNA: TGCGCCAGCAGTCAATCGCTTCAAGACAGGGGCCCTTGGGAGACCCAGTACTTC; CDR3 protein: CASSQSLQDRGPWETQYF
CDR3 length: 12; D gene: -; V gene: TRBV25-1; clone size: -; J gene: TRBJ2-3; CDR3 DNA: TGTGCCAGCAGTGTAAGCACAGATACGCAGTATTTT; CDR3 protein: CASSVSTDTQYF
CDR3 length: 16; D gene: -; V gene: TRBV9; clone size: -; J gene: TRBJ2-7; CDR3 DNA: TGTGCCAGCAGCGCCTCGGGGGTCGAAGGCTCCTACGAGCAGTACTTC; CDR3 protein: CASSASGVEGSYEQYF
CDR3 length: 13; D gene: -; V gene: TRBV18; clone size: -; J gene: TRBJ1-5; CDR3 DNA: TGTGCCAGCTCACCAAACGGGGAAACGCCCCAGCATTTT; CDR3 protein: CASSPNGETPQHF
CDR3 length: 13; D gene: -; V gene: TRBV19; clone size: -; J gene: TRBJ1-1; CDR3 DNA: TGTGCCAGTAGGGTAACAGGTATCACTGAAGCTTTCTTT; CDR3 protein: CASRVTGITEAFF
CDR3 length: 15; D gene: TRBD1; V gene: TRBV5-1; clone size: -; J gene: TRBJ2-7; CDR3 DNA: TGCGCCAGCAGCATTACAGGGGCCTCCTCCTACGAGCAGTACTTC; CDR3 protein: CASSITGASSYEQYF
CDR3 length: 10; D gene: -; V gene: TRBV29-1; clone size: -; J gene: TRBJ1-1; CDR3 DNA: TGCAGCGTCACCCAGGGGGAAGCTTTCTTT; CDR3 protein: CSVTQGEAFF
CDR3 length: 13; D gene: TRBD1; V gene: TRBV7-8; clone size: -; J gene: TRBJ1-1; CDR3 DNA: TGTGCCAGCAGCCAAGACAGGGACACTGAAGCTTTCTTT; CDR3 protein: CASSQDRDTEAFF